Listed here are 5 T cell receptor beta chains from one sample, sequenced in a study of blood T cell repertoires in COVID-19. This table comes from immunoSEQ multiplex PCR, and its TCRdb copy is limited to in-frame clones, with some not included. Here the sample spans about 250,000 clones, 88% being singletons. The material sequenced was peripheral blood. The receptor source for this set is an older man with acute or convalescent COVID-19.

V gene TRBV29-1 combines with J gene TRBJ2-1, with TRBD2 identical over 7 bases. The ends lost 6 bases at V and 5 bases at J; junction bases unmatched: 10. Germline CDR1 is SQVTM and CDR2 is ANQGSEA. The CDR3 length is 14 residues. The CDR3 bases are TGCAGCGTGGCCACGGGAGGAGCACACAATGAGCAGTTCTTC. Protein: CSVATGGAHNEQFF.

The rearrangement links TRBV18 to TRBJ1-5; 7 nucleotides align to TRBD1. The J segment lost 2 bases and the V segment lost 1 base, leaving 5 bases of the junction unmatched. Germline values: CDR1 KGHSH, CDR2 LQKENI. The CDR3 has 16 residues. The CDR3 bases are TGTGCCAGCTCACCACAGGGGGCGAACGGCAATCAGCCCCAGCATTTT. Amino acid sequence: CASSPQGANGNQPQHF.

This chain connects TRBV7-3 to TRBJ2-7; 12 nucleotides match TRBD2. This CDR3 contains 14 residues. The V gene end was trimmed by 4 bases and the J gene end by 4 bases; junction bases not matched to a gene: 2. From germline, CDR1 is SGHTA and CDR2 FQGTGA. The CDR3 sequence: CASSSTSGRYEQYF. The CDR3 DNA reads TGTGCCAGCAGCTCTACTAGCGGGAGGTACGAGCAGTACTTC.

The chain uses TRBV5-6 and TRBJ1-3, with 7 positions matching TRBD1. CDR1 SGHDT and CDR2 YYEEEE come from the germline V gene. With 3 bases clipped from V and 4 bases from J, the junction kept 1 base outside the gene matches. CDR3 length: 13 residues. In nucleotides, the CDR3 is TGTGCCAGCAGCTCACAGGGGGGAAACACCATATATTTT. Amino acids: CASSSQGGNTIYF.

V usage is TRBV5-4 and J usage is TRBJ2-1; perhaps TRBD2 as D (7 bases). V dropped 5 bases and J dropped 7 bases, with 19 bases sitting between them. Germline lookup yields CDR1 SGHNT and CDR2 YYREEE (reference sequence). The CDR3 sequence is 15 residues long. CDR3 in amino acids: CASRPGGGLQNEQFF. The CDR3 DNA reads as TGTGCCAGCAGACCCGGCGGGGGCTTACAAAATGAGCAGTTCTTC.